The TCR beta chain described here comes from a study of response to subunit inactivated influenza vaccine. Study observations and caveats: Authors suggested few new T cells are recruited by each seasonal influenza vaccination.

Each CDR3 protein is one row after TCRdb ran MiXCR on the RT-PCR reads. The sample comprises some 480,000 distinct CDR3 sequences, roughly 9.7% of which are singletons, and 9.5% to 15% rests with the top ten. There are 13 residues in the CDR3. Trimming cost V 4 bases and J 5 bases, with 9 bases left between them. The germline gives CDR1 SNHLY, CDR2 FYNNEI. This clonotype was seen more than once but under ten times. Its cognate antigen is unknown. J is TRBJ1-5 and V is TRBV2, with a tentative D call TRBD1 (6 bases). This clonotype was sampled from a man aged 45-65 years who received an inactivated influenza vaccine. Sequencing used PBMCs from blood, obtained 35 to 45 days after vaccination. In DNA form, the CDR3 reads TGTGCCAGCAGTGCAGGGGCTGATCAGCCCCAGCATTTT. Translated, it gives CASSAGADQPQHF. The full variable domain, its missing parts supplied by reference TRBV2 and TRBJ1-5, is EPEVTQTPSHQVTQMGQEVILRCVPISNHLYFYWYRQILGQKVEFLVSFYNNEISEKSEIFDDQFSVERPDGSNFTLKIRSTKLEDSAMYFCASSAGADQPQHFGDGTRLSIL.